This passage covers 21 T cell receptor beta chains from one sample sequenced in a study of T cell responses to AZD1222 COVID-19 vaccine. The table came from immunoSEQ multiplex PCR; TCRdb's copy has only in-frame clones and leaves some out. This table holds approximately 100,000 clones, about 89% found once. This sample comprised peripheral blood, obtained 28 days after the second dose of the MenACWY control vaccine. These receptors all stem from an adult who received the MenACWY meningococcal vaccine as a control.

This clone was counted between two and nine times. This rearrangement joins TRBV10-1 to TRBJ1-6; tentative D call: TRBD1 (5 bases). V dropped 10 bases and J dropped 15 bases, with 22 bases sitting between them. In germline, CDR1 is WNHNN, CDR2 SYGVQD (reference sequence). This CDR3 has 13 residues. The CDR3 sequence: CATSPGSSSVLHF. The CDR3 DNA is TGCGCCACCTCCCCAGGGTCCAGCTCGGTCCTCCACTTT.

The chain joins TRBV18 to TRBJ2-3, with D perhaps assigned TRBD1 or TRBD2 (6 bases each). The CDR3 has 15 residues. V shed 3 bases and J shed 3 bases, with 13 bases lying between them. CDR1 and CDR2 from the germline V gene are KGHSH and LQKENI. CDR3 residues: CASSPGGIWTDTQYF. The DNA for the CDR3 is TGTGCCAGCTCACCGGGGGGCATATGGACAGATACGCAGTATTTT.

This chain joins TRBV4-1 and TRBJ1-5; no firm D call. V lost 7 bases and J lost 0, with 13 bases in between. There are 15 residues in the CDR3. Germline loops: CDR1 MGHRA, CDR2 YSYEKL. The CDR3 DNA sequence: TGCGCCAGCACCCCTGACCGATATAGCAATCAGCCCCAGCATTTT. The encoded protein is CASTPDRYSNQPQHF.

This clone was seen only once. The chain links TRBV11-1 to TRBJ2-1; 9 bases map to TRBD2. Germline V gene sequence: CDR1 SGHAT, CDR2 FQDESV (reference sequence). J was trimmed by 6 bases and V by 5 bases; bases with no gene match: 8. CDR3 length equals 15 residues. The DNA of the CDR3 is TGTGCCAGCAGCGAAATAGCGGGGGCTATCAATGAGCAGTTCTTC. This sequence encodes CASSEIAGAINEQFF.

The gene calls are TRBV20-1 and TRBJ1-2; tentative D call: TRBD1 (6 bases). V was trimmed by 4 bases and J by 8 bases, leaving 11 bases between them. Germline assignment: CDR1 DFQATT and CDR2 SNEGSKA (reference sequence). The CDR3 covers 11 residues. For the CDR3, the DNA is TGCAGTGCTATCAGGGGAGAGGGCTACACCTTC. Translating gives CSAIRGEGYTF.

This chain connects TRBV6-5 to TRBJ1-1, with D unresolved. Trimming took off 5 bases at V and 5 bases at J, with 15 bases between the two ends. From germline, CDR1 is MNHEY and CDR2 SVGAGI. CDR3 size: 14 residues. The CDR3 loop reads CASSPLPSLTEAFF. The DNA for the CDR3 is TGTGCCAGCAGTCCGCTACCCTCTCTTACTGAAGCTTTCTTT.

V gene TRBV7-2 combines with J gene TRBJ2-5; perhaps TRBD1 as D (6 bases). CDR1 and CDR2 (germline): SGHTA, FQGNSA. The CDR3 sequence is 14 residues long. Deletions cut 2 bases from V and 5 bases from J, with 12 bases between. The chain's CDR3 is CASSLQGSVETQYF. DNA of the CDR3: TGTGCCAGCAGCTTACAGGGGTCAGTTGAGACCCAGTACTTC.

The CDR3 spells CASSADSYLFSTEAFF. In DNA, the CDR3 is TGTGCCAGCAGTGCGGACAGTTACCTATTTTCTACTGAAGCTTTCTTT. This chain links TRBV27 with TRBJ1-1; a weak D match, TRBD1 (6 bases). This CDR3 has 16 amino acids. Between the trimmed V and J ends, which lost 5 bases and 5 bases, there was a span of 21 bases. The germline gives CDR1 MNHEY, CDR2 SMNVEV (reference sequence).

This clone was seen only once. V and J are TRBV6-5 and TRBJ1-1; D unclear. The ends were cut back, 2 bases at V and 0 bases at J, with 7 bases in the middle. The CDR3 has 14 residues. Germline lookup yields CDR1 MNHEY and CDR2 SVGAGI. The CDR3 reads CASSYEGMNTEAFF. DNA for the CDR3: TGTGCCAGCAGTTACGAGGGTATGAACACTGAAGCTTTCTTT.

The chain combines TRBV10-2 with TRBJ2-5, with D possibly being TRBD1 (5 bases). The CDR3 runs 13 residues. V dropped 6 bases and J dropped 2 bases, with 10 bases sitting between them. Germline V gene data show CDR1 as WSHSY and CDR2 as SAAADI. In DNA, the CDR3 is TGCGCCAGCAGAGCTACAGGTCAAGAGACCCAGTACTTC. Translating gives CASRATGQETQYF.

This chain links TRBV9 with TRBJ1-4; D unclear. Germline V lookup: CDR1 SGDLS, CDR2 YYNGEE. The V end lost 3 bases, the J end lost 8 bases, and 11 bases lay between the germline ends. The CDR3 totals 13 residues. In DNA form, the CDR3 reads TGTGCCAGCAGCGATCAGGCTGGGGAAAAACTGTTTTTT. The encoded protein is CASSDQAGEKLFF.

The count of this clone is one. V usage is TRBV28 and J usage is TRBJ1-2, with D maybe TRBD1 (6 bases). The ends were cut back, 6 bases at V and 9 bases at J, with 29 bases in the middle. Germline CDR1 reads MDHEN; CDR2 reads SYDVKM. This CDR3 region has 17 residues. CDR3: CASRPGGGGPIGESYTF. The CDR3, as DNA: TGTGCCAGCAGACCCGGGGGCGGGGGCCCTATCGGGGAGAGCTACACCTTC.

V gene TRBV7-4 combines with J gene TRBJ2-7; 8 bases match TRBD1. The CDR3 totals 17 residues. The J segment lost 2 bases and the V segment lost 4 bases, leaving 13 bases of the junction unmatched. Germline V gene lookup returns CDR1 SGHVT and CDR2 SQSDAQ. As DNA, the CDR3 is TGTGCCAGCAGCTCCCTAACCTCCAGGGGGCTGCCCTACGAGCAGTACTTC. Its translation is CASSSLTSRGLPYEQYF.

This chain links TRBV10-2 with TRBJ2-7; D perhaps matches TRBD1 (5 bases). V lost 5 bases and J 2 bases, leaving 13 bases between the germline ends. The CDR3 runs 14 residues. Germline V gene data show CDR1 as WSHSY and CDR2 as SAAADI. Here the CDR3 DNA reads TGCGCCAGCAGTCCCCGCAGGGAAACCTACGAGCAGTACTTC. This gives the protein CASSPRRETYEQYF.

V and J are TRBV5-1 and TRBJ1-6, with 8 bases lining up with TRBD1. The CDR3 sequence is 15 residues long. Looked up from germline, CDR1 is SGHRS and CDR2 is YFSETQ. The ends lost 1 base at V and 7 bases at J; junction bases unmatched: 4. The CDR3 DNA sequence: TGCGCCAGCAGCTTGTCTCAGGGGGCCAATTCACCCCTCCACTTT. Its protein is CASSLSQGANSPLHF.

This chain uses TRBV7-8 with TRBJ1-5; tentatively, D is TRBD1 (5 bases). From germline, CDR1 is SGHVS and CDR2 FQNEAQ. V was trimmed by 1 base and J by 0 bases, leaving 13 bases between them. The CDR3 is made up of 17 amino acids. Here the CDR3 DNA reads TGTGCCAGCAGCTTAGGGATTTGGGGCAGTAGCAATCAGCCCCAGCATTTT. It yields the protein CASSLGIWGSSNQPQHF.

The rearrangement joins TRBV3-1 (or the pseudogene TRBV3-2) to TRBJ2-7; D possibly corresponds to TRBD1 (5 bases). Germline CDR1 reads LGHDT; CDR2 reads YNNKEL (reference sequence). The CDR3 consists of 14 residues. Trimming left V 4 bases short and J 3 bases short, with 13 bases between. The CDR3 here is CASSRRQRNYEQYF. The CDR3 coding sequence is TGTGCCAGCAGCCGAAGACAGAGAAACTACGAGCAGTACTTC.

V gene TRBV7-2 combines with J gene TRBJ1-2; unclear D gene. The germline V gene has CDR1 SGHTA and CDR2 FQGNSA. The CDR3 is 15 amino acids. Trimming took 4 bases from V and 0 from J, leaving 12 bases between them. The CDR3 here is CASSSTGLTNYGYTF. CDR3 DNA sequence: TGTGCCAGCAGCTCGACGGGATTAACTAACTATGGCTACACCTTC. Variable domain in full (rest from reference TRBV7-2 and TRBJ1-2): GAGVSQSPSNKVTEKGKDVELRCDPISGHTALYWYRQSLGQGLEFLIYFQGNSAPDKSGLPSDRFSAERTGGSVSTLTIQRTQQEDSAVYLCASSSTGLTNYGYTFGSGTRLTVV.

The chain joins TRBV2 to TRBJ2-3; either TRBD1 or TRBD2 may supply D (5 bases each). The V and J ends lost 2 bases and 3 bases respectively, with 27 bases between them. CDR1 SNHLY and CDR2 FYNNEI come from the germline V gene. The CDR3 extends over 20 amino acids. The CDR3 coding sequence is TGTGCCAGCAGTGAATTGTTCGCCTCGGGACCTAAGGGGCCTACAGATACGCAGTATTTT. It translates to CASSELFASGPKGPTDTQYF.

The V and J genes are TRBV28 and TRBJ1-5; D perhaps matches TRBD1 (5 bases). CDR3 size: 15 residues. CDR1 MDHEN and CDR2 SYDVKM come from the germline V gene. Trimming removed 6 bases at V and 1 base at J, with 13 bases between. The CDR3 spells CASRREGWSNQPQHF. The CDR3 DNA reads TGTGCCAGCAGGAGGGAGGGGTGGAGCAATCAGCCCCAGCATTTT.

This clone was seen a few times. The chain has TRBV11-2 and TRBJ1-2; D call uncertain. CDR1 is SGHAT, CDR2 FQNNGV, per germline. The CDR3 consists of 15 residues. Trimming took 5 bases from V and 0 from J, leaving 13 bases between them. CDR3 nucleotide sequence: TGTGCCAGCAGCCCCACCCCTGCGGCTAACTATGGCTACACCTTC. This gives the protein CASSPTPAANYGYTF.